This entry is about one TCR beta chain. Sequencing used immunoSEQ multiplex PCR; TCRdb keeps in-frame clones, though not all of them. The data contain some 140,000 clones, roughly 79% of them singletons. This specimen belongs to a study of blood T cell repertoires in COVID-19. Whole-study context: Sample material is recorded as cDNA or gDNA derived from T cells, B-cell-depleted T cells, or PBMCs.

This CDR3 is 14 amino acids long. V lost 1 base and J lost 4; bases outside the gene matches: 4. Germline V gives CDR1 SGHNT, CDR2 YYREEE (reference sequence). The rearrangement links TRBV5-4 to TRBJ1-1, with 7 bases identical to TRBD1. The sequence was collected from a human donor in a cohort sampled during active COVID-19. Sequencing was performed on peripheral blood. The DNA for the CDR3 is TGTGCCAGCAGCTTGCAGGGGGTTAGCACTGAAGCTTTCTTT. It specifies CASSLQGVSTEAFF.